Reported below is one T cell receptor beta chain. The target of this receptor is not known. No base-level quality is on record; no much larger clone is a single base apart. The CDR3 regions of human TCRbeta chains were analyzed by immunosequencing. In the original analysis: Repertoire TCRs were matched against a reference library of SARS-CoV-2-specific TCRs generated with the MIRA antigen-specificity platform. Breadth was defined as the fraction of unique TCRs that were SARS-CoV-2-associated, and depth was defined as the fraction of total T cells that were SARS-CoV-2-associated. Using the MIRA data, each spike-specific TCR was mapped to the spike region that the TCR reacts to and placed in a CD4 or CD8 class. Log10-transformed breadth and depth values were compared by one-way ANOVA with Sidak's multiple comparisons tests. Sourced from immuneACCESS, this table was stored by TCRdb with only in-frame sequences that have V and J called. A share of the clones is absent; for the studies checked, an unresolved V gene accounts for under half, and the remainder has no known explanation. V, J and clone size derive from that table, while D and trimming were established from the DNA sequence. The sample has tens of thousands of clones on record, 80% to 90% of them singletons. 7% to 10% of the sample is taken by the ten largest.

The sample's time point label, in plain terms: about 28 days (+/-7) after the second vaccine dose. Because spike-specific TCR depth and breadth did not differ between the two schedules, AZD1222 recipients who got a second dose at roughly 4 weeks were pooled with those who got a second dose at roughly 12 weeks. Samples from vaccinated people were obtained from the UK trials COV001 and COV002, which included a single-blind randomized controlled phase 2/3 trial of AZD1222 (ChAdOx1 nCoV-19) in healthy adults. For TCRbeta chain sequencing, PBMC samples from trial participants were taken at day 0 and at day 28 after the second dose. This specimen belongs to a study of T cell responses to AZD1222 COVID-19 vaccine (dated by TCRdb to about 2021). Describing the broader study: A total of about 250 trial participants underwent TCR sequencing, of whom under 220 had received two doses of AZD1222 and roughly 26 had received two doses of the MenACWY control vaccine. Trial participants were enrolled into age subgroups of 18-55, 56-69 and 70-plus years, which contained about 150, 27 and 61 TCR-sequenced participants, respectively. Here is what the overall study found, with its caveats: Conclusions about previously exposed vaccinees are limited, since just five or six AZD1222 recipients were seropositive for SARS-CoV-2 at baseline. Because no samples from the day 14 peak response were available, repertoires could be characterized only after the peak T cell response. Reportedly, close to half of the unique spike-specific TCRs recognized epitopes lying outside the regions that are mutated in the B.1.351 and B.1.1.7 variants. The vaccine-associated CD4 TCRs covered the entire spike protein, and the dominant responses fell in regions 160-218 and 743-854. The 56-69-year group was small, and its depth increase did not reach significance, likely because of low power. After two AZD1222 doses, spike-specific TCR breadth and depth were significantly higher than at day 0 and than in MenACWY recipients. Participants were mostly white British and included more females than males, and it was suggested by the authors that clonal diversity may have been underestimated.

V trim: 0 bases; J trim: 4 bases; unmatched bases: 5. CDR1 and CDR2 are read off the germline V gene as SNHLY and FYNNEI. The CDR3 spans 15 residues, from the cysteine through the valine. Of the read, only the CDR3 DNA is kept; its 45 bases are in frame from base 1. This TCR came from an adult who received the AZD1222 COVID-19 vaccine. The rearranged segments are TRBV2 and TRBJ2-7; 8 bases in the middle match TRBD1. Specimen: peripheral blood, collected 28 days after the second AZD1222 dose. The CDR3 sequence is CASSEAGQGAYEQYV. The nucleotide sequence reads TGTGCCAGCAGTGAAGCTGGGCAGGGGGCTTACGAGCAGTACGTC.